This is a list of T cell receptor beta chains from one sample in a study of shared clonotypes between healthy human individuals. Libraries were prepared by immunoSEQ multiplex PCR; TCRdb keeps only in-frame clonotypes and omits some of them. Of about 800,000 clones listed, 96% were seen once; the top ten hold about 0.21%. Material: naive CD8+ T cells sorted from blood. The receptors were gathered from a man younger than 40 in good health. Each CDR3 is given with its conserved first and last residue. Each record gives: J gene, V gene, D gene, clone size, CDR3 protein, CDR3 DNA. A D gene is named only where the DNA matches it firmly. Some rows mark clone size as missing; the rest say once, few, many or name a class of expanded clone.

J gene: TRBJ2-1
V gene: TRBV7-3
D gene: TRBD2
clone size: NA
CDR3 protein: CASSSSGPYNEQFF
CDR3 DNA: TGTGCCAGCAGCTCTAGCGGCCCCTACAATGAGCAGTTCTTC

J gene: TRBJ2-1
V gene: TRBV4-1
D gene: TRBD2
clone size: NA
CDR3 protein: CASKWREGRNEQFF
CDR3 DNA: TGCGCCAGCAAATGGCGGGAGGGCCGTAATGAGCAGTTCTTC

J gene: TRBJ2-1
V gene: TRBV27
D gene: NA
clone size: NA
CDR3 protein: CASSLYGNEQFF
CDR3 DNA: TGTGCCAGCAGTTTATACGGTAATGAGCAGTTCTTC

J gene: TRBJ2-1
V gene: TRBV7-9
D gene: NA
clone size: NA
CDR3 protein: CASSTPGPSSGEQFF
CDR3 DNA: TGTGCCAGCAGCACCCCCGGTCCTAGTTCTGGTGAGCAGTTCTTC

J gene: TRBJ2-7
V gene: TRBV5-1
D gene: NA
clone size: NA
CDR3 protein: CATRTGFDEQYF
CDR3 DNA: TGCGCCACCCGCACAGGCTTCGACGAGCAGTACTTC

J gene: TRBJ2-7
V gene: TRBV29-1
D gene: TRBD1
clone size: NA
CDR3 protein: CSVEGTGDSYEQYF
CDR3 DNA: TGCAGCGTCGAAGGGACAGGAGACTCCTACGAGCAGTACTTC

J gene: TRBJ2-7
V gene: TRBV29-1
D gene: NA
clone size: NA
CDR3 protein: CSVYPAEQGNEQYF
CDR3 DNA: TGCAGCGTCTATCCTGCAGAACAGGGAAACGAGCAGTACTTC

J gene: TRBJ1-5
V gene: TRBV4-1
D gene: TRBD1
clone size: NA
CDR3 protein: CASSQELTGGGQPQHF
CDR3 DNA: TGCGCCAGCAGCCAAGAGCTGACAGGGGGCGGTCAGCCCCAGCATTTT

J gene: TRBJ2-1
V gene: TRBV29-1
D gene: NA
clone size: NA
CDR3 protein: CSVEVRWRGVYNEQFF
CDR3 DNA: TGCAGCGTTGAAGTCCGGTGGAGGGGGGTATACAATGAGCAGTTCTTC

J gene: TRBJ2-7
V gene: TRBV27
D gene: TRBD2
clone size: NA
CDR3 protein: CASGRPYEQYF
CDR3 DNA: TGTGCTAGCGGGAGGCCCTACGAGCAGTACTTC

J gene: TRBJ2-1
V gene: TRBV28
D gene: TRBD2
clone size: NA
CDR3 protein: CASSTLLAGYNEQFF
CDR3 DNA: TGTGCCAGCAGCACCTTGCTAGCGGGATACAATGAGCAGTTCTTC

J gene: TRBJ2-7
V gene: TRBV7-9
D gene: NA
clone size: NA
CDR3 protein: CASSPQVQSSYEQYF
CDR3 DNA: TGTGCCAGCAGCCCGCAGGTGCAAAGCTCCTACGAGCAGTACTTC

J gene: TRBJ1-4
V gene: TRBV7-8
D gene: TRBD1
clone size: NA
CDR3 protein: CASWGQGDPSANEKLFF
CDR3 DNA: TGTGCCAGCTGGGGACAGGGAGATCCGTCCGCTAATGAAAAACTGTTTTTT

J gene: TRBJ2-5
V gene: TRBV7-9
D gene: NA
clone size: once
CDR3 protein: CASSFPVAENQETQYF
CDR3 DNA: TGTGCCAGCAGCTTTCCTGTAGCGGAAAATCAAGAGACCCAGTACTTC

J gene: TRBJ2-1
V gene: TRBV15
D gene: TRBD2
clone size: NA
CDR3 protein: CATSREGRGSSYNEQFF
CDR3 DNA: TGTGCCACCAGCAGAGAGGGGCGGGGGAGCTCCTACAATGAGCAGTTCTTC

J gene: TRBJ2-1
V gene: TRBV7-9
D gene: TRBD2
clone size: NA
CDR3 protein: CASSSSGNNEQFF
CDR3 DNA: TGTGCCAGCAGCTCTAGCGGGAACAATGAGCAGTTCTTC

J gene: TRBJ2-1
V gene: TRBV29-1
D gene: TRBD2
clone size: NA
CDR3 protein: CSVEGLAGGKYNEQFF
CDR3 DNA: TGCAGCGTTGAAGGGCTAGCGGGAGGAAAGTACAATGAGCAGTTCTTC

J gene: TRBJ1-1
V gene: TRBV28
D gene: NA
clone size: NA
CDR3 protein: CASTSQREAFF
CDR3 DNA: TGTGCCAGCACGTCTCAAAGAGAAGCTTTCTTT